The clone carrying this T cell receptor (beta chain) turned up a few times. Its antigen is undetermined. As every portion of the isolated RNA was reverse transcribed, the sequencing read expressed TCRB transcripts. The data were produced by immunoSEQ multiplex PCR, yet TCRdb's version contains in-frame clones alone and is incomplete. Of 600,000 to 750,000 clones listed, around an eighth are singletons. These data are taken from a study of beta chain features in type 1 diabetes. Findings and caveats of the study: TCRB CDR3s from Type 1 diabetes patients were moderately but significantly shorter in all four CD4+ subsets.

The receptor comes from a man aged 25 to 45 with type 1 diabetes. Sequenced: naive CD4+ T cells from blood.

CDR3 nucleotide sequence: TGTGCTAGTGGATACGCGGGGGGCAATGGCTACACCTTC. Protein: CASGYAGGNGYTF. The V gene is TRBV12-5, the J gene TRBJ1-2; a possible D gene is TRBD1 (6 bases). The V end was cut by 6 bases, the J end by 6 bases, with 14 bases between. The length of the CDR3 is 13 residues. Germline CDR1 is LGHNT and CDR2 is FRNRAP.